This T cell receptor (beta chain) emerged from a study of blood T cell repertoires in COVID-19. The overall study: Sites in the United States, Italy and Spain provided acute and convalescent COVID-19 samples.

CDR3 length: 17 residues. The germline CDR1 and CDR2 sequences are SGHTA and FQGNSA. V lost 2 bases to trimming and J lost 4 bases; unmatched junction nucleotides: 5. Recruits, aged about 18 to 90 years, lived in 24 US areas. Donors in Cohort 3 who had recovered were those with two negative PCRs, healthcare professional clearance, or resolution of their symptoms. Authors' analysis steps: It was from reference gene primer amplification that nucleated cell counts were estimated. Produced via immunoSEQ multiplex PCR; TCRdb's table is partial and in-frame only. V and J calls and clone size come straight from that table; D and trimming were deduced from the DNA. The profile shows roughly 130,000 clones, roughly four fifths of them singletons.

The gene calls are TRBV7-2 and TRBJ2-2, with 12 bases fitting TRBD2. Sequencing used PBMCs or T cells enriched from blood (not recorded which). The source is a man aged 50 or older who had recovered from COVID-19. The CDR3 protein is CASSLRLAGVSTGELFF. CDR3 DNA sequence: TGTGCCAGCAGCTTAAGACTAGCGGGGGTTTCCACCGGGGAGCTGTTTTTT.